The clone carrying this TCR beta chain was counted once. The antigen is unknown. The CDR3 runs 13 residues. V lost 3 bases and J lost 7, with 14 bases in between. Germline CDR1 reads SGHKS; CDR2 reads YYEKEE (reference sequence). The table came from immunoSEQ multiplex PCR; TCRdb's copy has only in-frame clones and leaves some out. The table includes approximately 160,000 clones, 85% to 90% detected once. From the roughly 110-subject validation cohort, which was separate from the roughly 690-subject first cohort, the donors were drawn. These data originate in a study of cytomegalovirus exposure and HLA in healthy donors. The study, taken as a whole, reports: Among TCR sequences, most were rare, though some public TCRs appeared in many donors.

This clonotype was obtained from a man aged 18 to 35 in good health and CMV-seropositive. The sample was PBMCs. The chain combines TRBV5-5 with TRBJ2-7; possible D gene TRBD2, 6 bases. For the CDR3, the DNA is TGTGCCAGCAGCTGGACTCCGGAGGGGGAGCAGTACTTC. Translating gives CASSWTPEGEQYF.